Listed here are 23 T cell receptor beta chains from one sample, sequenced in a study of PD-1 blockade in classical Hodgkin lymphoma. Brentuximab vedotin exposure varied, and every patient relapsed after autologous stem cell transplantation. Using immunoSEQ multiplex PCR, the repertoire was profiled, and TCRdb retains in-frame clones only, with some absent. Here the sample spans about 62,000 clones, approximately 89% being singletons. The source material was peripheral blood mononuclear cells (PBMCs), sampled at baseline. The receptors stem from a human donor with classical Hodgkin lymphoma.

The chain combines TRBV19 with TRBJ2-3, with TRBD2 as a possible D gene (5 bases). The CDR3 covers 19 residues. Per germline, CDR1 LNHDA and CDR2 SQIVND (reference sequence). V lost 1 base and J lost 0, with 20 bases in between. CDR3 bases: TGTGCCAGTAGTATAGTCCCCGGAGGACGGCCCCCTAGCACAGATACGCAGTATTTT. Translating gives CASSIVPGGRPPSTDTQYF.

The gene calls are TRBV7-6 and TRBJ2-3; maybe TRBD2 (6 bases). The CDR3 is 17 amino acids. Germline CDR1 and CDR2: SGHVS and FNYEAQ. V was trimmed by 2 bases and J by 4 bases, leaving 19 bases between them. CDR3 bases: TGTGCCAGCAGCTTATCACCCCGGGACTCGAGATCAGATACGCAGTATTTT. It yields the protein CASSLSPRDSRSDTQYF.

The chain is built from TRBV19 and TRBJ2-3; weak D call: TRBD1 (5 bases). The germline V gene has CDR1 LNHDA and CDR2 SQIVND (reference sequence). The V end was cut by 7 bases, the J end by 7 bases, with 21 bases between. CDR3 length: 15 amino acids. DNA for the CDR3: TGTGCCAGTACGGCGAGTGGGGCCCCGCTGCATACGCAGTATTTT. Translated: CASTASGAPLHTQYF.

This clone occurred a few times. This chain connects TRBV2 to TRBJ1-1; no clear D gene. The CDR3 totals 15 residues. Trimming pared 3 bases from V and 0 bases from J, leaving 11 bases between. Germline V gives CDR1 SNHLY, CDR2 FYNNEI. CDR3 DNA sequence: TGTGCCAGCAGTGACGGAAGCATCATGAACACTGAAGCTTTCTTT. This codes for CASSDGSIMNTEAFF.

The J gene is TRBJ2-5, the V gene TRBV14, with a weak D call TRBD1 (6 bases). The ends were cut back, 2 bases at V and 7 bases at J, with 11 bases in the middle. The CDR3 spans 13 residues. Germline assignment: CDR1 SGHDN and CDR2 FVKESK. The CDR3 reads CASSQTGSGTQYF. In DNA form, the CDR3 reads TGTGCCAGCAGCCAAACAGGGTCGGGGACCCAGTACTTC.

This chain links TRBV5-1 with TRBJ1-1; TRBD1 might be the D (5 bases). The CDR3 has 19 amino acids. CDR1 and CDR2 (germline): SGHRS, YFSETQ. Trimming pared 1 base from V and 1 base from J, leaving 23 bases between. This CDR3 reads CASSLPIEKEGTANTEAFF. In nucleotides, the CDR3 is TGCGCCAGCAGCTTGCCCATCGAAAAAGAAGGGACGGCGAACACTGAAGCTTTCTTT.

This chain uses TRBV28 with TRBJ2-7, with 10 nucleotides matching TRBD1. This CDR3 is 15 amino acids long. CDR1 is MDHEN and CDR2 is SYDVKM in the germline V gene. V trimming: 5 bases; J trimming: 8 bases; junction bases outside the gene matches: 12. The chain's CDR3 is CASSVNIGTGVQQYF. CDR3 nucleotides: TGTGCCAGCAGTGTGAATATTGGGACAGGGGTCCAGCAGTACTTC.

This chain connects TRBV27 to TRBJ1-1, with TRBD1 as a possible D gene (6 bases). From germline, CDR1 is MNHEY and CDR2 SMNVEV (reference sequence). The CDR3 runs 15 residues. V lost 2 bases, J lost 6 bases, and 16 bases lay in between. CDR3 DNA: TGTGCCAGCAGTTTAATGGGGGCGCTGGGCGCTGAAGCTTTCTTT. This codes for CASSLMGALGAEAFF.

The CDR3 loop is CASSLGSGTGGAETQYF. CDR3 sequence (DNA): TGTGCCAGCAGCTTGGGATCCGGGACAGGGGGCGCTGAGACCCAGTACTTC. This chain links TRBV5-8 with TRBJ2-5; TRBD1 matches at 12 bases. The germline V gene encodes CDR1 SGHTS and CDR2 YDEGEE. V shed 0 bases and J 5 bases; nucleotides not matched to a gene: 8. This CDR3 is 17 amino acids long.

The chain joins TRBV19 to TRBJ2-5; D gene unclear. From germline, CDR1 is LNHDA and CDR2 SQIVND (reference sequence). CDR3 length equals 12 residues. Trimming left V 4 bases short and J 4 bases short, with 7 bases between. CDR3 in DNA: TGTGCCAGTAGTAGGGCAGGAGAGACCCAGTACTTC. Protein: CASSRAGETQYF.

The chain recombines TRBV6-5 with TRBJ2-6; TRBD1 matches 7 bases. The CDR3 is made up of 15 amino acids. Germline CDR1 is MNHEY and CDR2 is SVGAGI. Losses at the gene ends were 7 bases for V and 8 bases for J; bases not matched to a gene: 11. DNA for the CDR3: TGTGCCAGCAAAAAACAGGGGTGGGAGCCCAACGTCCTGACTTTC. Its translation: CASKKQGWEPNVLTF.

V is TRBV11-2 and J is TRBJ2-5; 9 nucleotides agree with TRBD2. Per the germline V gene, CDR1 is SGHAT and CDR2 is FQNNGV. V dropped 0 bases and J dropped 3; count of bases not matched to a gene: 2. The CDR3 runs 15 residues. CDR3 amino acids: CASSLEAGGEETQYF. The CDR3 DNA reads TGTGCCAGCAGCTTAGAGGCGGGGGGGGAAGAGACCCAGTACTTC.

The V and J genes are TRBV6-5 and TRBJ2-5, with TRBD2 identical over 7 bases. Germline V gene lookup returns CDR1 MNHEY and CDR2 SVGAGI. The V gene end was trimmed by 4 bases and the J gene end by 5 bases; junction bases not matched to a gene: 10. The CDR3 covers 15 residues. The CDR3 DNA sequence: TGTGCCAGCAGTTTATCCCCAGGGAGGGAGGAGACCCAGTACTTC. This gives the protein CASSLSPGREETQYF.

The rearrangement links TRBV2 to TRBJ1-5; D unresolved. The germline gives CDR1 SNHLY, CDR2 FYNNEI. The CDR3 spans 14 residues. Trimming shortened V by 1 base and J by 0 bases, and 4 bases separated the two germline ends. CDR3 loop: CASSEEGSNQPQHF. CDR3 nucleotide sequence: TGTGCCAGCAGTGAAGAGGGTAGCAATCAGCCCCAGCATTTT.

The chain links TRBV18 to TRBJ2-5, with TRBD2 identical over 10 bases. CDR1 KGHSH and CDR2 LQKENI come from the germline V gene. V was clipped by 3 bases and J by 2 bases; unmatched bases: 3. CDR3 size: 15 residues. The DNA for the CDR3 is TGTGCCAGCTCACCGAAGACTAGCGGGCAAGAGACCCAGTACTTC. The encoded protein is CASSPKTSGQETQYF.

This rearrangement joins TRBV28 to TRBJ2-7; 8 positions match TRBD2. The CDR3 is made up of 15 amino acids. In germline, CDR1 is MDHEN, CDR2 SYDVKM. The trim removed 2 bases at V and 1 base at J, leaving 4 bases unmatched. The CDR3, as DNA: TGTGCCAGCAGTTTACGGCGGGGGGTATCCTACGAGCAGTACTTC. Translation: CASSLRRGVSYEQYF.

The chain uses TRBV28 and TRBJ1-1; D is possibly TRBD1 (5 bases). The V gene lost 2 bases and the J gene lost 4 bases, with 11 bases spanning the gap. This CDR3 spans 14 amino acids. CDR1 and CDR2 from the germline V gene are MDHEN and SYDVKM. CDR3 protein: CASSLSKGSTEAFF. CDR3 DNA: TGTGCCAGCAGTTTAAGTAAGGGGAGCACTGAAGCTTTCTTT.

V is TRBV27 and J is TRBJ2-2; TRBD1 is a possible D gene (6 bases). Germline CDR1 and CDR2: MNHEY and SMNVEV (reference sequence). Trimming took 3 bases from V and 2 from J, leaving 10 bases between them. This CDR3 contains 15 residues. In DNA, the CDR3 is TGTGCCAGCAGTTTCAGGGGAATAAACACCGGGGAGCTGTTTTTT. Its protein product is CASSFRGINTGELFF.

The CDR3 spells CASSEALPGLLTDTQYF. As DNA, the CDR3 is TGTGCCAGCAGTGAAGCGCTTCCGGGACTCCTCACAGATACGCAGTATTTT. The rearrangement links TRBV2 to TRBJ2-3; possible D gene TRBD2, 6 bases. V lost 0 bases and J 2 bases, leaving 15 bases between the germline ends. The germline gives CDR1 SNHLY, CDR2 FYNNEI. The CDR3 extends over 17 amino acids.

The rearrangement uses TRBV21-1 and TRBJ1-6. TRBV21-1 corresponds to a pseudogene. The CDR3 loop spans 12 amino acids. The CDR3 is CASSWTNSPLHF. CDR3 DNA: TGTGCCAGCAGCTGGACGAATTCACCCCTCCACTTT.

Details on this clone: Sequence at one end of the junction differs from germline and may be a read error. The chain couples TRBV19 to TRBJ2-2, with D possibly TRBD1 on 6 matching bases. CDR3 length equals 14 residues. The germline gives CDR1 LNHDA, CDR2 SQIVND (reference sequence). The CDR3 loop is CTSTPQTGTGELFF. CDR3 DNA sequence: TGTACCAGTACCCCACAAACAGGGACCGGGGAGCTGTTTTTT.

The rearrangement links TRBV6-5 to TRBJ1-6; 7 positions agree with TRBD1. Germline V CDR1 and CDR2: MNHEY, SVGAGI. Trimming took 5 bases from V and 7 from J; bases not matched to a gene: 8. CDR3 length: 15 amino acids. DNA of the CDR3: TGTGCCAGCAGTAAGGACAGGCCGACAAATTCACCCCTCCACTTT. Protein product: CASSKDRPTNSPLHF.

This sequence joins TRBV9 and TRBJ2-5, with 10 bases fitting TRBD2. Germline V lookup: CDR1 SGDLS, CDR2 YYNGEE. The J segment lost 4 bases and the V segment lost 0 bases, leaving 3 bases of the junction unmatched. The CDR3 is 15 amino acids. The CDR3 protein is CASSVEAGGRETQYF. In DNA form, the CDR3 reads TGTGCCAGCAGCGTAGAAGCGGGGGGGCGAGAGACCCAGTACTTC.